This T cell receptor (beta chain) was found in a study of OX40 agonist ivuxolimab in advanced cancers. Study outcomes and limitations: Clonal expansion by week 6 occurred in CD4+ and CD8+ blood T cells (at 0.1 to 3.0 mg/kg).

Note on this clone: The target antigen is unknown.

Sequencing was performed with immunoSEQ multiplex PCR; in TCRdb, only in-frame clones are kept and a portion is missing. The sample contains over 45,000 clones, roughly 84% of which appear only once. V lost 9 bases and J 9 bases, leaving 12 bases between the germline ends. Germline CDR1 is MNHEY and CDR2 is SVGAGI. This CDR3 spans 11 amino acids. The receptor's source is an adult with an advanced solid tumor such as melanoma, head and neck, liver or kidney cancer. The genes are TRBV6-5 and TRBJ2-1, with D unresolved. This specimen was CD4+ or CD8+ T cells sorted from blood, taken in a trial of the OX40 agonist ivuxolimab. The CDR3 sequence: CASNRAGEQFF. In DNA form, the CDR3 reads TGTGCCAGTAACCGAGCCGGTGAGCAGTTCTTC.